This record concerns one T cell receptor (beta chain) sequence. These data belong to a study of blood T cell repertoires in COVID-19. As for the study in general: PBMCs, B-cell-depleted T cells, or T cells provided the cDNA or gDNA that made up the material.

Source study methods: Using reference gene primer amplification, nucleated cell counts were estimated. Using immunoSEQ multiplex PCR, the repertoire was profiled, and TCRdb retains in-frame clones only, with some absent. The V and J calls and clone size come from that table; D and trimming were worked out from the DNA. The sample has 270,000 or so clones, 86% seen once; the top ten hold 10% to 15%. Specimen: peripheral blood. This clonotype originated in a woman in her twenties or thirties with COVID-19, enrolled during active disease.

The CDR3 reads CASSSLAGVLDTGELFF. The CDR3 DNA reads TGTGCCAGCAGTTCACTAGCGGGGGTTCTCGACACCGGGGAGCTGTTTTTT. J is TRBJ2-2 and V is TRBV2; 11 bases line up with TRBD2. This CDR3 region has 17 residues. From germline, CDR1 is SNHLY and CDR2 FYNNEI. V was pared by 5 bases and J by 3 bases, with 8 bases of the junction left unmatched. The whole variable domain, filled in from reference TRBV2 and TRBJ2-2, reads EPEVTQTPSHQVTQMGQEVILRCVPISNHLYFYWYRQILGQKVEFLVSFYNNEISEKSEIFDDQFSVERPDGSNFTLKIRSTKLEDSAMYFCASSSLAGVLDTGELFFGEGSRLTVL.